These T cell receptor beta chains were read from a single sample in a study of CXCR3-negative and CXCR3-positive naive CD8 T cells. TCRdb reprocessed the 5' RACE reads and reports one entry per CDR3 protein, with no DNA. The sample table includes under 110,000 distinct CDR3 sequences. Sequencing was carried out using naive CXCR3+ CD8+ T cells from blood. These receptors all stem from a human donor in good health. Some clones in this sample may be carry-over from other donors' samples. CDR3s include the opening cysteine and the closing phenylalanine or tryptophan.

j_gene,v_gene,CDR3aa
TRBJ1-5,TRBV19,CASSPYSNQPQHF
TRBJ2-3,TRBV27,CASRQADTQYF
TRBJ1-1,TRBV6-6,CASSEGGGDTEAFF
TRBJ2-1,TRBV20-1,CSARDPGTSGSMYEQFF
TRBJ2-2,TRBV5-1,CASSLAELAGELFF
TRBJ2-7,TRBV6-4,CASSEQPNLSYEQYF
TRBJ2-1,TRBV29-1,CSEEGTTNNEQFF
TRBJ2-3,TRBV13,CASSSPLTSGGVTDTQYF
TRBJ2-7,TRBV6-2/TRBV6-3,CATEGRSSYEQYF
TRBJ2-7,TRBV4-2,CASSQGYTYEQYF
TRBJ2-1,TRBV5-1,CASSWTSLEEYEQFF